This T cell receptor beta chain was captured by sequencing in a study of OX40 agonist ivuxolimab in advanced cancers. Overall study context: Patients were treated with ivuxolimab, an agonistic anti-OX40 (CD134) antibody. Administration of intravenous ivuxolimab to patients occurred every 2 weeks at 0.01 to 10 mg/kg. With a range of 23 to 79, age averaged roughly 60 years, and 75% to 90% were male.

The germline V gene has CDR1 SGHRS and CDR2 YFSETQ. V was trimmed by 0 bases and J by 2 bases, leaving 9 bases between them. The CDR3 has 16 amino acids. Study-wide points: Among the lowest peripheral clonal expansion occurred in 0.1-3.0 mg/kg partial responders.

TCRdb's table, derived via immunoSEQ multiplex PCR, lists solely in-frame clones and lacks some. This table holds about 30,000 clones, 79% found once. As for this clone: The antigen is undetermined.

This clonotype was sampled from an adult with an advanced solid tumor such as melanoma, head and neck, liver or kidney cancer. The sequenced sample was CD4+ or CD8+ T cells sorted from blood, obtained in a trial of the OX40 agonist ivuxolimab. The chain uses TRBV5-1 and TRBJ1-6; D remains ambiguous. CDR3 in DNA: TGCGCCAGCAGCTTGGCCTCATACGCCTATAATTCACCCCTCCACTTT. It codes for CASSLASYAYNSPLHF.